This T cell receptor beta chain was found in a study of graft-versus-host responses after intestinal transplantation (dated by TCRdb to about 2021). For the study in its entirety: The transplants that recipients got were multivisceral, liver-intestinal, or isolated intestinal. Anti-thymocyte globulin induction was given to all recipients, followed by maintenance tacrolimus and steroids for roughly 3 years. After intestinal transplantation, graft-versus-host and host-versus-graft alloreactive T cell clones were followed in the graft, circulation and bone marrow using bulk TCR-beta CDR3 sequencing. Alloreactive clones were identified by sequencing pre-transplant mixed lymphocyte reaction products and comparing them with unstimulated pre-transplant donor and recipient T cells. Of the 20 to 25 intestinal transplant recipients enrolled in the cohort, one of whom was a retransplant, a few patients without pretransplant specimens were excluded. Donor T cell macrochimerism was defined as a peak of at least 4% donor T cells among recipient peripheral blood mononuclear cells. Rather than going through the commercial service, samples from three later patients were sequenced in-house on an Illumina MiSeq and processed with MiXCR. Broad study findings and their caveats: GvH clones turned up in recipient bone marrow, with some appearing earlier in ileal mucosa or blood, a pattern consistent with an intestinal mucosal origin. Conclusions were limited by the relatively low number and heterogeneity of intestinal transplant patients. Early after transplant, peak levels of circulating GvH clones were associated with declines in HvG clones. In the allografts of patients with donor T cell macrochimerism, GvH to HvG T cell clonal ratios were high.

Library preparation used the immunoSEQ multiplex PCR assay. For most patients, high-throughput TCR-beta CDR3 sequencing of genomic DNA was performed by Adaptive Biotechnologies. The original pipeline was this. Adaptive's ImmunoSEQ software was the source of the TCR sequencing data for about 18 patients, while a few other patients were processed with MiXCR and VDJtools. Because the origin of CDR3 nucleotide sequences shared between donor and recipient could not be assigned, those sequences were removed. Alloreactive clones required at least 2-fold expansion over unstimulated cells and minimum CFSE-low frequency of 0.002% (template counts) or 0.001% (read counts). Mappable clones were those detected in sequenced pre-transplant spleen, lymph node, or MLR CFSE-low populations of the donor or recipient. Cumulative frequency of alloreactive clones was calculated as a percentage of all sequences weighted by copy number. In TCRdb, the immuneACCESS table is reduced to in-frame sequences with V and J assigned. These tables do not hold every clone; where another copy was compared, an unresolved V gene accounts for under half, and the others remain unexplained. That table furnishes V, J and clone size, whereas the DNA furnished D and trimming. This sample comprises under 20,000 clones, around nine tenths of them detected only once. 9.4% of the sample is held by the ten biggest clonotypes.

In the first month after transplant, blood samples were collected up to 4 times, and after that at least monthly when available. On this clone: The antigen this receptor binds is unknown. No base qualities exist here, and no much larger clone lies one base off it.

V is reduced by 8 bases and J by 5 bases, leaving a spacing of 13 bases between them. The CDR3 starts with the cysteine, ends with the phenylalanine, and has 14 residues. The sequence is cut down to CDR3 DNA, 42 bases in frame from base 1. CDR1 and CDR2, per the germline V gene (reference sequence), are LNHDA and SQIVND. In this chain, TRBV19 is recombined with TRBJ1-6; D gene: possibly TRBD1, on 5 matching bases. This sample comprised PBMCs, obtained 220 to 240 days after intestinal transplant. The sequence came from a human patient who received an intestinal transplant, so some T cells may come from the graft donor. The DNA sequence is as follows: TGTGCCAGTTCTTGGACATATGATAATTCACCCCTCCACTTT. This yields the protein CASSWTYDNSPLHF.